This entry features one TCR beta chain sequence. The data are from a study of cytomegalovirus exposure and HLA in healthy donors. A multiplex PCR was run with 60 Vbeta primers and 13 Jbeta primers. The method was immunoSEQ multiplex PCR; TCRdb's version includes in-frame clones alone and lacks a portion of them. The sample lists under 140,000 clones, around 88% occurring once. The germline V gene encodes CDR1 SGHNT and CDR2 YYREEE (reference sequence). V was shortened by 4 bases and J by 5 bases, with 11 bases between the two germline ends. The CDR3 extends over 13 amino acids. Sequenced: PBMCs. This chain uses TRBV5-4 with TRBJ2-3; the D gene is possibly TRBD2 (5 bases). This clonotype was obtained from a man aged 35 to 55 in good health and CMV-seronegative. The CDR3 region is CASSHGLLDTQYF. CDR3 sequence (DNA): TGTGCCAGCAGCCACGGACTTTTAGATACGCAGTATTTT.